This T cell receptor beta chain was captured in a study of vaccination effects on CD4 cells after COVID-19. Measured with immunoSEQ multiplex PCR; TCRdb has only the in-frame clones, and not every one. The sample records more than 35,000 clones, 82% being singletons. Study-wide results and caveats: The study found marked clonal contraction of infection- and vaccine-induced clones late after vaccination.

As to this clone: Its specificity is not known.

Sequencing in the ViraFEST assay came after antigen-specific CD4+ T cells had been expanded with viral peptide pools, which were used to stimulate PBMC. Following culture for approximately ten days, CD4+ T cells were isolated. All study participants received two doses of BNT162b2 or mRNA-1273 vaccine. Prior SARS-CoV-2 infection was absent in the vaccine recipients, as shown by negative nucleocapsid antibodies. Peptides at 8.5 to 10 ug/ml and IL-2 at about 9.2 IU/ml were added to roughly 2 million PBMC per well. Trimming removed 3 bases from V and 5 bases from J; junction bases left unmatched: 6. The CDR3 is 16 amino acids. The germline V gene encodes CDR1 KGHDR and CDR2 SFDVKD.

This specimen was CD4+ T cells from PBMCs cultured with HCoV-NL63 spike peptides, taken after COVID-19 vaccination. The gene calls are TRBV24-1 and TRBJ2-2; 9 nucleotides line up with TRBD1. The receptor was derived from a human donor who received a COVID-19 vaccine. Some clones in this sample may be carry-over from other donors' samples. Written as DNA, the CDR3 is TGTGCCACCAGTGATGCCGGGACAGGGAGAACCGGGGAGCTGTTTTTT. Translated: CATSDAGTGRTGELFF.